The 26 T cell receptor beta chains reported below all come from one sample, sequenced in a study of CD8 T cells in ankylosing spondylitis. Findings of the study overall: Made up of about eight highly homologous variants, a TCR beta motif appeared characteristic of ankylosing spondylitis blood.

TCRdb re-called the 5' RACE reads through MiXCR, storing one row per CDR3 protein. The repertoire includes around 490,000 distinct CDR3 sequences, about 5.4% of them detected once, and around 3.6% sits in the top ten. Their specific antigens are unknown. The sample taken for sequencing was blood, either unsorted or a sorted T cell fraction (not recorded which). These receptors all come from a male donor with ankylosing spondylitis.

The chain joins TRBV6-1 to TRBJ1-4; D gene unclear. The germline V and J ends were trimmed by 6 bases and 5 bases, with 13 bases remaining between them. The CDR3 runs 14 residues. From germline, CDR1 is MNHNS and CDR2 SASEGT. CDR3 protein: CASRMDYSNEKLFF. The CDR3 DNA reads TGTGCCAGCAGAATGGACTACTCAAATGAAAAACTGTTTTTT.

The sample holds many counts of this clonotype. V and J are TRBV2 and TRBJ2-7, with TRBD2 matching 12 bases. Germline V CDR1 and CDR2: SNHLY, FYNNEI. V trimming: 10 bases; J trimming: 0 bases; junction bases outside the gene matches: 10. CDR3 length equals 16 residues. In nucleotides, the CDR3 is TGTGCCACGTCCGGGACTAGCGGGTTAAGCTCCTACGAGCAGTACTTC. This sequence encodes CATSGTSGLSSYEQYF.

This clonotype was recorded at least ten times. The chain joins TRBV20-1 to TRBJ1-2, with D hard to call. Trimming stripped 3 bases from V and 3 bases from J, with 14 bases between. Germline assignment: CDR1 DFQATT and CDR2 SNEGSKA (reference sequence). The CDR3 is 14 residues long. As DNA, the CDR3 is TGCAGTGCTAGTAAGGGTTCCGTCTACTATGGCTACACCTTC. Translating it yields CSASKGSVYYGYTF.

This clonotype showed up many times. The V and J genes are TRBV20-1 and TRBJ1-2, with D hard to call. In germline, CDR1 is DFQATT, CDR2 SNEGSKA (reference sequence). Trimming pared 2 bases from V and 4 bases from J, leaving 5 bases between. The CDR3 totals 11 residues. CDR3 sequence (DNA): TGCAGTGCTAGAAAGGTCTATGGCTACACCTTC. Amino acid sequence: CSARKVYGYTF.

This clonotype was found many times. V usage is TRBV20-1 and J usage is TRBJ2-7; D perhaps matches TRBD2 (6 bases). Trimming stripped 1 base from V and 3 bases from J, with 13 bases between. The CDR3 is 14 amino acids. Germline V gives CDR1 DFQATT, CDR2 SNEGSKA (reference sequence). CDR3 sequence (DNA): TGCAGTGCTAGAGGTAGCGGACCTCACTACGAGCAGTACTTC. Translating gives CSARGSGPHYEQYF.

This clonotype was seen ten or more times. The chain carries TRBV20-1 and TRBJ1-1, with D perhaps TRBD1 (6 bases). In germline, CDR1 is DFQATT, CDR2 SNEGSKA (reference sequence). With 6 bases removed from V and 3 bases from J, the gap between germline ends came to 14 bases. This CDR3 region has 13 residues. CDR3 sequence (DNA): TGCAGTGCCCACTCGTACAGGGACACTGAAGCTTTCTTT. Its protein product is CSAHSYRDTEAFF.

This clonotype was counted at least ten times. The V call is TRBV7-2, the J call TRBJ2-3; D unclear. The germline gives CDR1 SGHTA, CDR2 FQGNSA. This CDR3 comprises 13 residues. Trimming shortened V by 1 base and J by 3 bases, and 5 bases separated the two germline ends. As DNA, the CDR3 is TGTGCCAGCAGCTTAGAATGGACAGATACGCAGTATTTT. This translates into CASSLEWTDTQYF. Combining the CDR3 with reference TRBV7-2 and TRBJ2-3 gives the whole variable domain GAGVSQSPSNKVTEKGKDVELRCDPISGHTALYWYRQSLGQGLEFLIYFQGNSAPDKSGLPSDRFSAERTGGSVSTLTIQRTQQEDSAVYLCASSLEWTDTQYFGPGTRLTVL.

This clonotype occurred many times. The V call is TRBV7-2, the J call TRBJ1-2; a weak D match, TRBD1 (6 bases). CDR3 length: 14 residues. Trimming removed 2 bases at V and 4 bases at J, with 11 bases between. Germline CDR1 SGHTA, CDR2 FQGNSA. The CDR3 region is CASSLTRGGYGYTF. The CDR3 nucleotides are TGTGCCAGCAGCTTAACTAGGGGGGGCTATGGCTACACCTTC.

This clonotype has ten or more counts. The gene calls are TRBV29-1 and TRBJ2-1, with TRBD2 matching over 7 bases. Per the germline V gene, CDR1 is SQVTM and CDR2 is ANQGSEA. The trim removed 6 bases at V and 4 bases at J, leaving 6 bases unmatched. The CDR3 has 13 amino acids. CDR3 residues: CSVGGGPYNEQFF. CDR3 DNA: TGCAGCGTCGGGGGAGGGCCGTACAATGAGCAGTTCTTC.

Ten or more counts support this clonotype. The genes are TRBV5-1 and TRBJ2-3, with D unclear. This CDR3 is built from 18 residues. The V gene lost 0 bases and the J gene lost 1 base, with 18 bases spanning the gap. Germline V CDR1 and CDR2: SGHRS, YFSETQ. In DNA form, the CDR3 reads TGCGCCAGCAGCTTGGGGCCCCGAGCGAAAGATGGCACAGATACGCAGTATTTT. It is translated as CASSLGPRAKDGTDTQYF. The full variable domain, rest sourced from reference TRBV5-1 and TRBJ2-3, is KAGVTQTPRYLIKTRGQQVTLSCSPISGHRSVSWYQQTPGQGLQFLFEYFSETQRNKGNFPGRFSGRQFSNSRSEMNVSTLELGDSALYLCASSLGPRAKDGTDTQYFGPGTRLTVL.

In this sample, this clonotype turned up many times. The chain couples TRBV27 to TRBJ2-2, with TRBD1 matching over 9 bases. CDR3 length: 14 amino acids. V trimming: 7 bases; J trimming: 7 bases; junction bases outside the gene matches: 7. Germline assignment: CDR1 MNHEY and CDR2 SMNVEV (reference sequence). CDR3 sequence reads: CASTLTGGVGELFF. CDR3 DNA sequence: TGTGCCAGCACCCTGACAGGGGGGGTCGGGGAGCTGTTTTTT.

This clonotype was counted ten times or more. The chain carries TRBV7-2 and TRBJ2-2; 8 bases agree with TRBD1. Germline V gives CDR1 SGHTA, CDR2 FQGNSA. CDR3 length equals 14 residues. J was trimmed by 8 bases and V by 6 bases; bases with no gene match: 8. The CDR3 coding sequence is TGTGCCAGCAGACCGGACAGGGTTCGGGGGGAGCTGTTTTTT. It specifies CASRPDRVRGELFF.

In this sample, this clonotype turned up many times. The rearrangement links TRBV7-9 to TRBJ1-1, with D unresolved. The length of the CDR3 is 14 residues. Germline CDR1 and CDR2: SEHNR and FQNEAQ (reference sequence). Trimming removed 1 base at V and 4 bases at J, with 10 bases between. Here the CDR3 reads CASSLDQLSTEAFF. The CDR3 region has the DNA TGTGCCAGCAGCTTAGACCAACTTTCCACTGAAGCTTTCTTT. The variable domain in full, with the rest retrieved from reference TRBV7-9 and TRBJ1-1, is DTGVSQNPRHKITKRGQNVTFRCDPISEHNRLYWYRQTLGQGPEFLTYFQNEAQLEKSRLLSDRFSAERPKGSFSTLEIQRTEQGDSAMYLCASSLDQLSTEAFFGQGTRLTVV.

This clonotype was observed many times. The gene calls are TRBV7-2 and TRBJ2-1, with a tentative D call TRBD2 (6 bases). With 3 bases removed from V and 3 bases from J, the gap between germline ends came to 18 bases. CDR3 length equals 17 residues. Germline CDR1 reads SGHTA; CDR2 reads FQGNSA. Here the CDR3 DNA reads TGTGCCAGCAGCTTGGACCGGGACTCCCTAATCTACAATGAGCAGTTCTTC. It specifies CASSLDRDSLIYNEQFF.

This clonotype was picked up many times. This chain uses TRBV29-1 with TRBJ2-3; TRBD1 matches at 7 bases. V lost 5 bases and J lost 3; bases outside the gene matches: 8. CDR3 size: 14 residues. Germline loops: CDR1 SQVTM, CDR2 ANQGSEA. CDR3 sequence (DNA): TGCAGCGTTCAAAAGGGGGCGCGGACAGATACGCAGTATTTT. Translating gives CSVQKGARTDTQYF.

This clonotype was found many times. CDR3 sequence: CSAIRGEGGSYEQYF. The CDR3 DNA reads as TGCAGTGCGATAAGGGGGGAGGGAGGGTCCTACGAGCAGTACTTC. This chain links TRBV20-1 with TRBJ2-7, with D perhaps matching TRBD2 (7 bases). The CDR3 is made up of 15 amino acids. Deletions cut 6 bases from V and 1 base from J, with 19 bases between. The germline CDR1 and CDR2 sequences are DFQATT and SNEGSKA (reference sequence).

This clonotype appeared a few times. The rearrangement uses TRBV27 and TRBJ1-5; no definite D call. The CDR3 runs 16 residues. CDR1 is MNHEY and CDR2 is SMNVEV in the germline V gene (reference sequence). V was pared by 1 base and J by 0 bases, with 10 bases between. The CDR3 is CASSLLRAHSNQPQHF. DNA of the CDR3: TGTGCCAGCAGTTTATTGCGCGCTCATAGCAATCAGCCCCAGCATTTT.

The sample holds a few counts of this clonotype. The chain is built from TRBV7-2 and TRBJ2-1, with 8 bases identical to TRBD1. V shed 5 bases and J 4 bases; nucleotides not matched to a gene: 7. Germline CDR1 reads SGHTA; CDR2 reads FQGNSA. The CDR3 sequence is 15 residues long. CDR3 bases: TGTGCCAGCAGCCGCAGGGGGCGACCGTACAATGAGCAGTTCTTC. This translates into CASSRRGRPYNEQFF.

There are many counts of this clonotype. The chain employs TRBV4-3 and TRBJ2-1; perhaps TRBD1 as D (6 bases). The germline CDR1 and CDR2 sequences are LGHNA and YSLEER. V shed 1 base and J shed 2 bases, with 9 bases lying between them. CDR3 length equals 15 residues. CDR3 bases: TGCGCCAGCAGCCAAGTCGCAGGGGCCTACAATGAGCAGTTCTTC. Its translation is CASSQVAGAYNEQFF.

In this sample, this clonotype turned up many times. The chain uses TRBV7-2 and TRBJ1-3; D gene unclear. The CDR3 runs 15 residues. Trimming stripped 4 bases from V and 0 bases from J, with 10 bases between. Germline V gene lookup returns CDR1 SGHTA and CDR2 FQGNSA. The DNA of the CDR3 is TGTGCCAGCAGCTCAAATCCCGGCTCTGGAAACACCATATATTTT. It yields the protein CASSSNPGSGNTIYF.

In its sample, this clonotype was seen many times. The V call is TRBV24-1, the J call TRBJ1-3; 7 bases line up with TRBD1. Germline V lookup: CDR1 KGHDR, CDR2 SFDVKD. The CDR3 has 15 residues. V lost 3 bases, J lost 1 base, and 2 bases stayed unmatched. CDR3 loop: CATSDAGGSGNTIYF. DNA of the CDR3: TGTGCCACCAGTGATGCAGGGGGATCTGGAAACACCATATATTTT.

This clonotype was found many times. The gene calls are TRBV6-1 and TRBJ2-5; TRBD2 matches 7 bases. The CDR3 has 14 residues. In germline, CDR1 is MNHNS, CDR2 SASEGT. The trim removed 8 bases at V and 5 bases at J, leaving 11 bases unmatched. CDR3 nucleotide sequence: TGTGCCAGCCGCCGCGGGAGCGGGACCGAGACCCAGTACTTC. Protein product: CASRRGSGTETQYF.

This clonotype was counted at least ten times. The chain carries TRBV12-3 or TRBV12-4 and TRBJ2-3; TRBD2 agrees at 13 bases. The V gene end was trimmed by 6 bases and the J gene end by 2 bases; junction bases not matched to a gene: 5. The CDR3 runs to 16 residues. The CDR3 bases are TGTGCCAGCAGCCGTGGACTAGCGGGGGCCACAGATACGCAGTATTTT. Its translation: CASSRGLAGATDTQYF.

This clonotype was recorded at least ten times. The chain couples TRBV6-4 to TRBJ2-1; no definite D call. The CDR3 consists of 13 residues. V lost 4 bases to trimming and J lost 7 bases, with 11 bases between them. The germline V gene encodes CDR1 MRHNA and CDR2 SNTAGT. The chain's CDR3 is CASSAAPGNEQFF. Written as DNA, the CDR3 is TGTGCCAGCAGTGCGGCTCCCGGGAATGAGCAGTTCTTC.

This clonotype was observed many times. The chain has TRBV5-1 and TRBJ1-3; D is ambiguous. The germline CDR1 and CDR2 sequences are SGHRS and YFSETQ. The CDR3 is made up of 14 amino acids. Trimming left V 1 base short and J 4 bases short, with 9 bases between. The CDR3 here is CASSLTTGGNTIYF. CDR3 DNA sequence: TGCGCCAGCAGCTTGACGACGGGCGGAAACACCATATATTTT. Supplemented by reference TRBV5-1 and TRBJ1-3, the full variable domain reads KAGVTQTPRYLIKTRGQQVTLSCSPISGHRSVSWYQQTPGQGLQFLFEYFSETQRNKGNFPGRFSGRQFSNSRSEMNVSTLELGDSALYLCASSLTTGGNTIYFGEGSWLTVV.

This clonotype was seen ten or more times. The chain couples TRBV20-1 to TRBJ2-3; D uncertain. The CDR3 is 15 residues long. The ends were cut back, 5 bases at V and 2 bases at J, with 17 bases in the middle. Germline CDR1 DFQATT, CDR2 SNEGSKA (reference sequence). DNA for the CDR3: TGCAGTGCTCCTACCTCTGGGGTCCCCACAGATACGCAGTATTTT. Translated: CSAPTSGVPTDTQYF.